The 19 T cell receptor beta chains in this list originate from one sample, sequenced in a study of T cell repertoires in cytomegalovirus infection. TCRdb ran MiXCR on the reads and lists one entry per CDR3 protein. The sample consists of about 260,000 distinct CDR3 sequences, approximately 15% of them appearing once. The sequencing sample was made of PBMCs. These receptors were collected from a human donor in good health (CMV status not recorded). Some clones in this sample may be carry-over from other donors' samples.

This clonotype came up many times. V is TRBV7-2 and J is TRBJ1-1, with D perhaps matching TRBD1 (5 bases). The CDR3 spans 18 residues. The ends were cut back, 2 bases at V and 7 bases at J, with 26 bases in the middle. Germline V gene sequence: CDR1 SGHTA, CDR2 FQGNSA. CDR3 nucleotide sequence: TGTGCCAGCAGCTTATCCGGATACAGTCGGGGGTCCGACGGTGAAGCTTTCTTT. Translating it yields CASSLSGYSRGSDGEAFF.

V gene TRBV4-3 combines with J gene TRBJ2-1, with 14 bases lining up with TRBD2. The germline gives CDR1 LGHNA, CDR2 YSLEER. The ends lost 0 bases at V and 5 bases at J; junction bases unmatched: 3. The CDR3 spans 17 residues. The CDR3 spells CASSQDGGLAGDNEQFF. The CDR3 nucleotides read TGCGCCAGCAGCCAAGATGGGGGACTAGCGGGGGACAATGAGCAGTTCTTC.

This clonotype was counted many times. This chain links TRBV7-8 with TRBJ2-3, with D unresolved. This CDR3 has 12 amino acids. The germline CDR1 and CDR2 sequences are SGHVS and FQNEAQ. Trimming pared 5 bases from V and 3 bases from J, leaving 6 bases between. The CDR3 DNA is TGTGCCAGCAGCCAGACAACAGATACGCAGTATTTT. Translated, it gives CASSQTTDTQYF.

Many counts were recorded for this clonotype. V and J are TRBV7-2 and TRBJ2-5; D unclear. From germline, CDR1 is SGHTA and CDR2 FQGNSA. The CDR3 has 16 amino acids. V shed 5 bases and J shed 3 bases, with 19 bases lying between them. The CDR3 DNA reads TGTGCCAGCAGCGAGCACAGCATTAATCCGGAAGAGACCCAGTACTTC. Translated: CASSEHSINPEETQYF.

At least ten counts were recorded for this clonotype. The chain is built from TRBV15 and TRBJ2-7, with 9 bases fitting TRBD1. The CDR3 runs to 15 residues. V was pared by 1 base and J by 4 bases, with 5 bases of the junction left unmatched. From germline, CDR1 is LNHNV and CDR2 YYDKDF (reference sequence). Written as DNA, the CDR3 is TGTGCCACCAGCAGAGTTGGGACAGGGTTATACGAGCAGTACTTC. It specifies CATSRVGTGLYEQYF.

The chain employs TRBV29-1 and TRBJ2-5; TRBD2 might be the D (5 bases). CDR3 length: 10 amino acids. Germline V lookup: CDR1 SQVTM, CDR2 ANQGSEA. Trimming cost V 5 bases and J 9 bases, with 10 bases left between them. The chain's CDR3 is CSVRWGAQYF. CDR3 DNA sequence: TGCAGCGTTCGTTGGGGAGCCCAGTACTTC.

This clonotype has a count of ten or more. The J gene is TRBJ2-1, the V gene TRBV7-2, with unresolved D. Germline values: CDR1 SGHTA, CDR2 FQGNSA. V was clipped by 2 bases and J by 5 bases, with 7 bases between them. CDR3 length: 13 residues. CDR3 sequence (DNA): TGTGCCAGCAGCTTAAGCAGAAACAATGAGCAGTTCTTC. This translates into CASSLSRNNEQFF.

J is TRBJ2-2 and V is TRBV15; possibly TRBD2 for D (5 bases). This CDR3 has 16 residues. Trimming removed 1 base at V and 9 bases at J, with 18 bases between. Germline V gives CDR1 LNHNV, CDR2 YYDKDF (reference sequence). CDR3 region: CATSRGADLTNRELFF. The CDR3 DNA reads TGTGCCACCAGCAGAGGGGCGGACTTGACAAACCGGGAGCTGTTTTTT.

This clonotype was observed at least ten times. J is TRBJ1-1 and V is TRBV7-3; 8 bases align to TRBD1. Per germline, CDR1 SGHTA and CDR2 FQGTGA. The CDR3 sequence is 17 residues long. Trimming removed 5 bases from V and 4 bases from J; junction bases left unmatched: 15. The CDR3 bases are TGTGCCAGCAGCCTAGGACAGGGCCCCACCAAAGCCACTGAAGCTTTCTTT. It specifies CASSLGQGPTKATEAFF.

This clonotype was counted many times. The chain couples TRBV19 to TRBJ2-1; D not resolved. CDR1 is LNHDA and CDR2 is SQIVND in the germline V gene (reference sequence). V lost 3 bases, J lost 0 bases, and 9 bases lay in between. There are 15 residues in the CDR3. The CDR3: CASSISQRSYNEQFF. Written as DNA, the CDR3 is TGTGCCAGTAGTATCTCACAGCGCTCCTACAATGAGCAGTTCTTC.

V usage is TRBV29-1 and J usage is TRBJ2-1; TRBD1 matches 7 bases. V lost 7 bases, J lost 7 bases, and 7 bases stayed unmatched. CDR1 is SQVTM, CDR2 ANQGSEA, per germline. The CDR3 spans 12 residues. The CDR3 DNA sequence: TGCAGCGGGGGACAGCACGGGAATGAGCAGTTCTTC. Translated, it gives CSGGQHGNEQFF.

The chain has TRBV20-1 and TRBJ2-1; 14 bases are shared with TRBD2. The CDR3 runs 16 residues. In germline, CDR1 is DFQATT, CDR2 SNEGSKA (reference sequence). Unmatched junction bases numbered 6, after V lost 2 bases and J lost 6 bases. This CDR3 reads CSARRGLAGVSNEQFF. The DNA of the CDR3 is TGCAGTGCTAGAAGGGGACTAGCGGGAGTGTCCAATGAGCAGTTCTTC.

The chain uses TRBV29-1 and TRBJ1-2; D possibly corresponds to TRBD1 (5 bases). The V end was cut by 3 bases, the J end by 8 bases, with 7 bases between. Germline V gene data show CDR1 as SQVTM and CDR2 as ANQGSEA. This CDR3 has 10 amino acids. CDR3 bases: TGCAGCGTTGATGGACACGGCTACACCTTC. This translates into CSVDGHGYTF.

This clonotype has ten or more counts. The gene calls are TRBV4-1 and TRBJ1-1; no clear D gene. Per the germline V gene, CDR1 is MGHRA and CDR2 is YSYEKL. The ends were cut back, 1 base at V and 11 bases at J, with 20 bases in the middle. The CDR3 totals 15 residues. The CDR3 is CASSQVWTGWDRAFF. The CDR3 DNA follows: TGCGCCAGCAGCCAAGTGTGGACGGGATGGGATAGGGCTTTCTTT.

This chain connects TRBV3-1 to TRBJ2-7, with D tentatively TRBD1 (6 bases). Between the trimmed V and J ends, which lost 0 bases and 6 bases, there was a span of 12 bases. Per germline, CDR1 LGHDT and CDR2 YNNKEL (reference sequence). The CDR3 length is 14 residues. CDR3 protein: CASSQEAAGAEQYF. CDR3 DNA sequence: TGTGCCAGCAGCCAAGAAGCGGCAGGGGCCGAGCAGTACTTC.

This chain links TRBV29-1 with TRBJ1-4; possibly TRBD1 for D (6 bases). V lost 6 bases, J lost 4 bases, and 15 bases lay in between. Germline assignment: CDR1 SQVTM and CDR2 ANQGSEA. There are 14 residues in the CDR3. The CDR3 coding sequence is TGCAGCGTCGCCCGGGACAATGGTAATGAAAAACTGTTTTTT. It codes for CSVARDNGNEKLFF.

This sequence joins TRBV5-1 and TRBJ2-3; D assignment may be TRBD1 or TRBD2 (5 bases each). The germline V and J ends were trimmed by 3 bases and 2 bases, with 10 bases remaining between them. CDR3 length: 14 residues. The germline V gene encodes CDR1 SGHRS and CDR2 YFSETQ. The CDR3 nucleotides are TGCGCCAGCAGCTCGCCCGGGGCCACAGATACGCAGTATTTT. Its translation is CASSSPGATDTQYF.

CDR3 sequence reads: CASKRQGNTEAFF. The CDR3 DNA reads TGTGCCAGCAAGAGACAGGGGAATACTGAAGCTTTCTTT. The chain employs TRBV6-5 and TRBJ1-1, with 8 nucleotides matching TRBD1. CDR1 and CDR2 (germline): MNHEY, SVGAGI. The CDR3 has 13 amino acids. Trimming at V came to 7 bases and at J to 5 bases, leaving 6 bases not matched to a gene.

This clonotype occurred many times. This chain connects TRBV20-1 to TRBJ1-4; D is ambiguous. CDR3 length equals 12 residues. The V end lost 1 base, the J end lost 5 bases, and 5 bases lay between the germline ends. Per germline, CDR1 DFQATT and CDR2 SNEGSKA (reference sequence). The CDR3 coding sequence is TGCAGTGCTAGAGGACGGAATGAAAAACTGTTTTTT. It encodes CSARGRNEKLFF.